These 4 T cell receptor beta chains originate from one sample sequenced in a study of identical twins. One entry per CDR3 protein, called by TCRdb with MiXCR from the 5' RACE reads. The sample has under 500,000 distinct CDR3 sequences, roughly 13% seen once; the top ten hold 0.95% to 1%. These data also formed part of another study, on yellow fever vaccine responses in identical twins.

The sample was CD4+ T cells sorted from blood. The source is a woman in her late teens or twenties in good health.

This clonotype was detected only a few times. The chain carries TRBV9 and TRBJ2-5; a possible D gene is TRBD1 (6 bases). Germline V gives CDR1 SGDLS, CDR2 YYNGEE. The V and J ends lost 4 bases and 2 bases respectively, with 21 bases between them. The CDR3 has 17 amino acids. The CDR3, as DNA: TGTGCCAGCAGCTTAACAACGAGGATGGGGGCTCAAGAGACCCAGTACTTC. Its protein is CASSLTTRMGAQETQYF.

The V and J genes are TRBV7-9 and TRBJ2-1, with TRBD2 matching 8 bases. The CDR3 is 15 residues long. Trimming removed 5 bases from V and 5 bases from J; junction bases left unmatched: 8. Germline CDR1 SEHNR, CDR2 FQNEAQ (reference sequence). The CDR3 protein is CASSPRGSGDNEQFF. Written as DNA, the CDR3 is TGTGCCAGCAGCCCGCGGGGTAGCGGGGACAATGAGCAGTTCTTC.

This clonotype was counted a few times. The genes are TRBV4-2 and TRBJ2-5; 9 nucleotides align to TRBD2. V shed 6 bases and J 4 bases; nucleotides not matched to a gene: 6. CDR3 size: 14 residues. Germline-derived CDR1 and CDR2 are LGHNA and YNFKEQ. The CDR3 nucleotides read TGTGCCAGCAGAAATAGCGGGAGCGGAGAGACCCAGTACTTC. Translating it yields CASRNSGSGETQYF.

This clonotype was counted between two and nine times. This chain links TRBV5-5 with TRBJ1-1; the D gene is possibly TRBD1 (6 bases). From germline, CDR1 is SGHKS and CDR2 YYEKEE (reference sequence). The V end lost 6 bases, the J end lost 6 bases, and 24 bases lay between the germline ends. The CDR3 consists of 16 residues. The CDR3 reads CASTRGGLDLGAEAFF. CDR3 DNA sequence: TGTGCCAGCACCCGGGGGGGCTTGGACTTGGGGGCTGAAGCTTTCTTT.